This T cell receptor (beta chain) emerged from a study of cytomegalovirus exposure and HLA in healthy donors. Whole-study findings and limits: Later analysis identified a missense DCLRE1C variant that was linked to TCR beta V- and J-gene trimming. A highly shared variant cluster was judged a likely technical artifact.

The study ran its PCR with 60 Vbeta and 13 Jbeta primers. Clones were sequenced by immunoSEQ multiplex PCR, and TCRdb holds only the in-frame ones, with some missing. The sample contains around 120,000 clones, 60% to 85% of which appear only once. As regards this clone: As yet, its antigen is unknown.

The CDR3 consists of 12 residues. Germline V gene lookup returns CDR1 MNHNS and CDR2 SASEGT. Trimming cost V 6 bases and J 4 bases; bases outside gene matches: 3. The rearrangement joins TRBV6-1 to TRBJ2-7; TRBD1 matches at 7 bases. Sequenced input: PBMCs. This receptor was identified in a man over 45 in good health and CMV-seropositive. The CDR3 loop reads CASRDRVYEQYF. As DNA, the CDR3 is TGTGCCAGCAGAGACAGGGTTTACGAGCAGTACTTC.